This T cell receptor beta chain emerged from a study of CD8 T cells in Susac syndrome. Germline CDR1 DFQATT, CDR2 SNEGSKA (reference sequence). The CDR3 runs to 17 residues. Trimming left V 0 bases short and J 5 bases short, with 20 bases between. Patients with Susac syndrome met diagnostic criteria defined recently for definite or probable disease. RNA, at roughly 0.5 to 1 ug, was reverse transcribed with random hexamers. Multiplex immunoSEQ PCR targeted 54 Vbeta and 13 Jbeta TCR beta segments. TCRdb re-called the immunoSEQ multiplex PCR reads with MiXCR, one entry per CDR3 protein. The sample consists of around 100,000 distinct CDR3 sequences, roughly 96% of them appearing once.

Sequenced input: CD8+ T cells from PBMCs. V usage is TRBV20-1 and J usage is TRBJ2-1; D is ambiguous. This clonotype originated in a human donor with Susac syndrome. The CDR3 coding sequence is TGCAGTGCTAGAGATCCTAGTGTGGGTACCGCGGACAATGAGCAGTTCTTC. Translating it yields CSARDPSVGTADNEQFF.